The present T cell receptor beta chain was sequenced within a study of OX40 agonist ivuxolimab in advanced cancers. Study context: Patients were dosed with the agonistic anti-OX40 (CD134) antibody ivuxolimab. People who had prior anti-PD-1, anti-PD-L1 or anti-CTLA-4 therapy could take part, and about 37% had some.

Turning to this clone: Its matching antigen is unknown.

Whole-study results and caveats: Among the nonresponders, some also had low normalized T-cell clonal expansion.

Data came from immunoSEQ multiplex PCR; TCRdb stores just in-frame clones and leaves some out. The sample lists 40,000 to 60,000 clones; 85% were seen once. The trim removed 0 bases at V and 4 bases at J, leaving 7 bases unmatched. Germline CDR1 and CDR2: LGHNA and YNFKEQ. This CDR3 has 16 residues. The source is an adult with an advanced solid tumor such as melanoma, head and neck, liver or kidney cancer. The chain is built from TRBV4-2 and TRBJ2-7, with TRBD1 identical over 9 bases. Sequenced material: CD4+ or CD8+ T cells sorted from blood, taken in a trial of the OX40 agonist ivuxolimab. The CDR3 nucleotides read TGTGCCAGCAGCCAAGACAGGGGGACAGGGTGGTACGAGCAGTACTTC. It is translated as CASSQDRGTGWYEQYF.